Presented here are 21 T cell receptor beta chains from one specimen sequenced in a study of response to subunit inactivated influenza vaccine. From the RT-PCR reads, TCRdb called clonotypes with MiXCR, one entry per CDR3 protein. The data show approximately 500,000 distinct CDR3 sequences, with 10% to 15% seen just once and around 12% held by the top ten. This specimen consisted of PBMCs from blood, obtained 45 days after vaccination. The receptors derive from a man aged 50 or older who received an inactivated influenza vaccine.

This clonotype was detected only a few times. V gene TRBV5-1 combines with J gene TRBJ1-1; 9 nucleotides align to TRBD1. Germline V lookup: CDR1 SGHRS, CDR2 YFSETQ. The CDR3 is 16 amino acids. J lost 0 bases, V lost 0 bases, and 3 bases had no gene match. CDR3 in DNA: TGCGCCAGCAGCTTGGGCGACAGGGGGGTGAACACTGAAGCTTTCTTT. Protein: CASSLGDRGVNTEAFF.

The rearrangement links TRBV12-3 or TRBV12-4 to TRBJ1-5; the match to TRBD1 covers 11 bases. The V gene end was trimmed by 6 bases and the J gene end by 5 bases; junction bases not matched to a gene: 9. This CDR3 is 16 amino acids long. Here the CDR3 reads CASRSGRTGGYQPQHF. The CDR3 DNA reads as TGTGCCAGCAGGTCCGGGCGGACAGGGGGCTATCAGCCCCAGCATTTT.

This clonotype was seen more than once but under ten times. The CDR3 loop is CASSPRLPDSYNEQFF. The CDR3, as DNA: TGTGCCAGCAGCCCAAGGTTACCAGACTCCTACAATGAGCAGTTCTTC. The chain is built from TRBV7-2 and TRBJ2-1; D is uncertain. Germline V lookup: CDR1 SGHTA, CDR2 FQGNSA. V lost 5 bases and J lost 0, with 14 bases in between. The CDR3 sequence is 16 residues long. Using reference TRBV7-2 and TRBJ2-1 for the parts outside the CDR3, the full variable domain is GAGVSQSPSNKVTEKGKDVELRCDPISGHTALYWYRQSLGQGLEFLIYFQGNSAPDKSGLPSDRFSAERTGGSVSTLTIQRTQQEDSAVYLCASSPRLPDSYNEQFFGPGTRLTVL.

The chain employs TRBV5-1 and TRBJ2-5, with a possible D match to TRBD1 (6 bases). CDR1 is SGHRS and CDR2 is YFSETQ in the germline V gene. Trimming shortened V by 3 bases and J by 5 bases, and 17 bases separated the two germline ends. The CDR3 loop spans 15 amino acids. CDR3 amino acids: CASSSKTGSGETQYF. In DNA form, the CDR3 reads TGCGCCAGCAGCTCCAAAACAGGGTCCGGCGAGACCCAGTACTTC. Based on the CDR3 plus reference TRBV5-1 and TRBJ2-5, the full variable domain is KAGVTQTPRYLIKTRGQQVTLSCSPISGHRSVSWYQQTPGQGLQFLFEYFSETQRNKGNFPGRFSGRQFSNSRSEMNVSTLELGDSALYLCASSSKTGSGETQYFGPGTRLLVL.

This clonotype occurred a few times. The rearrangement joins TRBV7-9 to TRBJ2-7, with D unclear. The germline V gene has CDR1 SEHNR and CDR2 FQNEAQ (reference sequence). The length of the CDR3 is 12 residues. The germline V and J ends were trimmed by 4 bases and 5 bases, with 9 bases remaining between them. For the CDR3, the DNA is TGTGCCAGCAGCTCCCCTGAGCACGAGCAGTACTTC. It encodes CASSSPEHEQYF.

This clonotype was recorded a few times. The rearrangement links TRBV3-1 to TRBJ2-3; unclear D gene. There are 12 residues in the CDR3. Trimming shortened V by 1 base and J by 4 bases, and 3 bases separated the two germline ends. Germline V CDR1 and CDR2: LGHDT, YNNKEL (reference sequence). The chain's CDR3 is CASSQVADTQYF. DNA for the CDR3: TGTGCCAGCAGCCAAGTCGCAGATACGCAGTATTTT.

The sample holds a few counts of this clonotype. The chain combines TRBV9 with TRBJ1-4; 9 positions match TRBD1. The CDR3 sequence is 16 residues long. The germline CDR1 and CDR2 sequences are SGDLS and YYNGEE. J lost 9 bases, V lost 2 bases, and 11 bases had no gene match. The CDR3 region is CASSVDTGTGLQKLFF. As DNA, the CDR3 is TGTGCCAGCAGCGTCGACACCGGGACAGGGTTACAAAAACTGTTTTTT.

The CDR3 DNA reads as TGTGCCAGCACCCCCAACAGGCTGGACGAGTCCTACGAGCAGTACTTC. Its protein is CASTPNRLDESYEQYF. J is TRBJ2-7 and V is TRBV6-2 or TRBV6-3; perhaps TRBD1 as D (5 bases). Germline V lookup: CDR1 MNHEY, CDR2 SVGEGT. V lost 7 bases to trimming and J lost 1 base, with 20 bases between them. This CDR3 is built from 16 residues.

The chain combines TRBV7-2 with TRBJ2-7; 9 bases are a match to TRBD1. The CDR3 extends over 14 amino acids. V shed 3 bases and J 6 bases; nucleotides not matched to a gene: 6. The germline V gene has CDR1 SGHTA and CDR2 FQGNSA. The CDR3 sequence is CASSFRDRVFEQYF. The CDR3 coding sequence is TGTGCCAGCAGCTTCCGGGACAGGGTCTTCGAGCAGTACTTC.

In this sample, this clonotype turned up a few times. This chain uses TRBV29-1 with TRBJ2-7; D not resolved. Germline assignment: CDR1 SQVTM and CDR2 ANQGSEA. This CDR3 spans 11 amino acids. With 4 bases removed from V and 4 bases from J, the gap between germline ends came to 8 bases. The CDR3 DNA is TGCAGCGTTGGAAAAGGGTACGAGCAGTACTTC. Its protein product is CSVGKGYEQYF.

The rearrangement uses TRBV15 and TRBJ2-3, with 7 nucleotides matching TRBD1. The CDR3 has 16 amino acids. The germline V gene encodes CDR1 LNHNV and CDR2 YYDKDF (reference sequence). V gave up 1 base and J gave up 2 bases; unmatched junction bases: 6. In DNA, the CDR3 is TGTGCCACCAGCAGAGCCGGGACAGCTTTCACAGATACGCAGTATTTT. It specifies CATSRAGTAFTDTQYF. The whole variable domain, remainder taken from reference TRBV15 and TRBJ2-3, is DAMVIQNPRYQVTQFGKPVTLSCSQTLNHNVMYWYQQKSSQAPKLLFHYYDKDFNNEADTPDNFQSRRPNTSFCFLDIRSPGLGDTAMYLCATSRAGTAFTDTQYFGPGTRLTVL.

This clonotype has ten or more counts. V is TRBV10-3 and J is TRBJ2-2; 7 bases are shared with TRBD1. CDR3 length equals 15 residues. The V gene's germline CDR1 is ENHRY and CDR2 SYGVKD. The V segment lost 9 bases and the J segment 2 bases; nucleotides outside the gene matches: 9. CDR3 in amino acids: CAMVDRLDNTGELFF. The CDR3 bases are TGTGCCATGGTGGACAGGTTGGATAACACCGGGGAGCTGTTTTTT.

The chain combines TRBV28 with TRBJ2-7, with a possible D match to TRBD2 (6 bases). Trimming shortened V by 5 bases and J by 7 bases, and 18 bases separated the two germline ends. CDR3 length: 14 residues. The germline V gene encodes CDR1 MDHEN and CDR2 SYDVKM. The CDR3 bases are TGTGCCAGCAGTCTTACGGCGGGATGGAGGGAGCAGTACTTC. Translated, it gives CASSLTAGWREQYF.

The table lists this clonotype with many counts. The rearrangement uses TRBV27 and TRBJ1-1; TRBD1 matches at 8 bases. This CDR3 has 15 residues. Trimming at V came to 5 bases and at J to 1 base, leaving 6 bases not matched to a gene. Germline assignment: CDR1 MNHEY and CDR2 SMNVEV (reference sequence). CDR3 in amino acids: CASSPHRGGNTEAFF. In DNA, the CDR3 is TGTGCCAGCAGTCCTCACAGGGGGGGGAACACTGAAGCTTTCTTT.

This chain connects TRBV5-1 to TRBJ2-5; tentatively, D is TRBD1 (5 bases). The germline CDR1 and CDR2 sequences are SGHRS and YFSETQ. The CDR3 covers 17 residues. V lost 0 bases and J lost 1, with 16 bases in between. The CDR3 reads CASSLGFVGALQETQYF. CDR3 sequence (DNA): TGCGCCAGCAGCTTGGGCTTTGTAGGGGCCCTCCAAGAGACCCAGTACTTC.

The genes are TRBV12-3 or TRBV12-4 and TRBJ2-3; TRBD2 matches 10 bases. This CDR3 region has 17 residues. V trimming: 3 bases; J trimming: 5 bases; junction bases outside the gene matches: 11. In DNA form, the CDR3 reads TGTGCCAGCAGTTTTGGTAGCGGGGGGCCCGAGGGAGATACGCAGTATTTT. This codes for CASSFGSGGPEGDTQYF.

In this sample, this clonotype turned up many times. The rearrangement links TRBV7-6 to TRBJ1-6; D gene uncertain. The V end lost 6 bases, the J end lost 7 bases, and 10 bases lay between the germline ends. The CDR3 spans 13 residues. Germline CDR1 and CDR2: SGHVS and FNYEAQ. CDR3 bases: TGTGCCAGCAGGGTGGGCCTAAATTCACCCCTCCACTTT. Translation gives CASRVGLNSPLHF.

This sequence joins TRBV11-2 and TRBJ2-7; no clear D. V shed 5 bases and J shed 5 bases, with 7 bases lying between them. From germline, CDR1 is SGHAT and CDR2 FQNNGV. The CDR3 consists of 11 residues. The DNA for the CDR3 is TGTGCCAGCAGCAGCCCGGACGAGCAGTACTTC. It is translated as CASSSPDEQYF.

The gene calls are TRBV2 and TRBJ2-5; D remains unclear. This CDR3 is 12 amino acids long. With 4 bases removed from V and 1 base from J, the gap between germline ends came to 4 bases. From germline, CDR1 is SNHLY and CDR2 FYNNEI. The CDR3 sequence is CASSVTQETQYF. CDR3 in DNA: TGTGCCAGCAGTGTCACCCAAGAGACCCAGTACTTC. The complete variable domain, with remaining parts taken from reference TRBV2 and TRBJ2-5, reads EPEVTQTPSHQVTQMGQEVILRCVPISNHLYFYWYRQILGQKVEFLVSFYNNEISEKSEIFDDQFSVERPDGSNFTLKIRSTKLEDSAMYFCASSVTQETQYFGPGTRLLVL.

This rearrangement joins TRBV5-1 to TRBJ2-1; unclear D gene. Trimming shortened V by 2 bases and J by 2 bases, and 8 bases separated the two germline ends. From germline, CDR1 is SGHRS and CDR2 YFSETQ. This CDR3 is 14 amino acids long. The CDR3 DNA is TGCGCCAGCAGCTTACGGACCACCTACAATGAGCAGTTCTTC. Translating gives CASSLRTTYNEQFF.

The chain joins TRBV7-9 to TRBJ1-2; a weak D match, TRBD1 (5 bases). Germline V lookup: CDR1 SEHNR, CDR2 FQNEAQ (reference sequence). This CDR3 is built from 13 residues. Trimming cost V 4 bases and J 6 bases, with 12 bases left between them. The CDR3 coding sequence is TGTGCCAGCAGCTCGGGGCCAGCGGATGGCTACACCTTC. It translates to CASSSGPADGYTF.